Listed here is a single TCR beta chain. These data belong to a study of T cell changes during pregnancy in multiple sclerosis. The repertoire was sequenced with immunoSEQ multiplex PCR; TCRdb's copy has only in-frame clones and lacks some. The table lists approximately 100,000 clones, almost 95% of them singletons. The sequence was collected from a female donor with multiple sclerosis, enrolled in a pregnancy study. This specimen consisted of peripheral blood, obtained after pregnancy.

CDR3 loop: CASSFGWRANTGELFF. The CDR3 bases are TGTGCCAGCAGTTTTGGATGGAGGGCGAACACCGGGGAGCTGTTTTTT. The rearrangement uses TRBV27 and TRBJ2-2, with D maybe TRBD2 (6 bases). The CDR3 length is 16 residues. Trimming removed 3 bases at V and 0 bases at J, with 11 bases between. Germline CDR1 MNHEY, CDR2 SMNVEV (reference sequence).